The clone carrying this T cell receptor (beta chain) was found a few times. Its antigen is still unknown. The primer mix had 60 Vbeta and 13 Jbeta primers. Authors' data handling: Later, an analysis found about 77 million unique TCR beta chains, and roughly 9.9 million of these were shared. TCRdb keeps only in-frame clones here, not all; method: immunoSEQ multiplex PCR. The DNA was the basis for D and trimming; V, J and clone size are from that table. The sample consists of over 100,000 clones, approximately 80% of them appearing once. The data derive from a study of cytomegalovirus exposure and HLA in healthy donors. Study information: Approximately 180 million T cells yielded fewer than 120 million unique TCR beta sequences in earlier analysis. Study-level points and caveats: From TCR beta sequences, most subjects' HLA-A and HLA-B alleles were reportedly predicted accurately. Looking again later, the authors saw that most CMV-associated TCR beta chains seemed HLA-restricted.

Germline V gene sequence: CDR1 SGHTA, CDR2 FQGNSA. The CDR3 runs to 16 residues. V lost 2 bases to trimming and J lost 6 bases; unmatched junction nucleotides: 6. The chain joins TRBV7-2 to TRBJ2-6; TRBD1 aligns across 8 bases. This clonotype originated in a woman in her 30s in good health and CMV-seronegative. The source material was PBMCs. The DNA of the CDR3 is TGTGCCAGCAGCTTATCAGGGGGCTTTTCGGCCAACGTCCTGACTTTC. Translating gives CASSLSGGFSANVLTF.